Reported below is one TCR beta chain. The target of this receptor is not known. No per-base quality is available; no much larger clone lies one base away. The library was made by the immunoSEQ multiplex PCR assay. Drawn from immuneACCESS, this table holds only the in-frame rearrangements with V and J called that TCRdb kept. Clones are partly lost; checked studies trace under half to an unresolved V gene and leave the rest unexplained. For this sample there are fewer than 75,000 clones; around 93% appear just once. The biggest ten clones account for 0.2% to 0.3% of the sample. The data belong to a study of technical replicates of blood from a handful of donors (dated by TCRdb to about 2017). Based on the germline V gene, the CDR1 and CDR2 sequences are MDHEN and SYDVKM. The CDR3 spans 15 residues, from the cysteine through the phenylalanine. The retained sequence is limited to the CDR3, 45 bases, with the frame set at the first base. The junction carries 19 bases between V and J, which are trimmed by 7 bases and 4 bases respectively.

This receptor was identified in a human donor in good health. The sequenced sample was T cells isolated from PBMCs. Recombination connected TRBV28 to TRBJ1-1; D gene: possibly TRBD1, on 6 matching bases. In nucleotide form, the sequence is TGTGCCAGCATCCTGCACACAGGGTCAACCACTGAAGCTTTCTTT. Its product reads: CASILHTGSTTEAFF.